This T cell receptor beta chain was profiled in a study of T cells in localized non-small cell lung cancer (dated by TCRdb to the early 2020s). For the wider study: T cell repertoires of 200 to 250 early-stage NSCLC patients were analyzed, with tumors being compared against uninvolved tumor-adjacent lungs. The cohort was made up of 236 treatment-naive NSCLC patients whose localized lung tumors had been resected. A mean age of roughly 64 years was recorded for the NSCLC patients, of whom around 120 were male and 107 were female.

Per the germline V gene (reference sequence), LNHDA is the CDR1 and SQIVND is the CDR2. V is shortened by 9 bases, J by 8 bases, and the region joining them spans 20 bases. The CDR3 contains 14 residues, cysteine and phenylalanine counted. Kept here is only the CDR3 DNA, which spans 42 bases and is read in frame from base 1. TCR beta CDR3 regions were sequenced from DNA using the immunoSEQ Assay. The paper's data handling went like this. T cell density was computed as TCR beta template counts normalized to usable DNA estimated by amplifying housekeeping genes. The preseqR package was used to estimate richness by extrapolating to 400,000 templates for PBMC samples and to 120,000 templates for tissue samples. Clonality was defined as one minus Pielou's evenness. Tissue-enriched TCRs were identified by differential abundance testing using productive amino-acid clonotypes, minimum total count 5 and alpha 0.1. The Jaccard Index and the Morisita Overlap Index were used to measure how much the repertoires overlapped between compartments. GLIPH grouped TCR beta CDR3s together with public tetramer-defined viral CDR3s, and a viral motif had to include at least three viral sequences and show V-gene enrichment. Sourced from immuneACCESS, this table was stored by TCRdb with only in-frame sequences that have V and J called. A share of the clones is absent; for the studies checked, an unresolved V gene accounts for under half, and the remainder has no known explanation. That table is the source of V, J and clone size, and D and trimming were worked out from the DNA. The sample table shows about 21,000 clones, and about 88% are seen once. Of the sample, 2.4% falls within the top ten clones.

At diagnosis, peripheral blood, uninvolved tumor-adjacent lung and tumor were collected and stored as a combination of fresh-frozen and FFPE material. For TCR repertoire profiling, the blood samples were analyzed as peripheral blood mononuclear cells. For this clone: The specificity of this receptor is unknown. No base quality values were provided; no much bigger clone lies one nucleotide off.

The study at large found these results: Longer overall survival was associated with higher blood T cell density, whereas shorter survival was associated with higher adjacent-lung clonality. Because multi-region tumor sequencing was not performed, intratumor heterogeneity could not be ruled out. A median of about 61 of the top 100 tumor clones turned up in the paired uninvolved adjacent lung, and approximately 30 of those clones also ranked among the top 100 of that same adjacent lung. Uninvolved tumor-adjacent lung showed the highest T cell clonality, higher than tumor, which suggests more focused antigenic responses in the uninvolved tumor-adjacent lung. Because the study design was exploratory, TCR variables were selected using unadjusted p-values without false-discovery rate correction.

The sample here was peripheral blood, taken before any cancer treatment. The clonotype was recovered from a man aged 40 to 70 with stage I lung adenocarcinoma. The receptor chain draws on TRBV19 and TRBJ1-3; the D gene remains uncertain. In nucleotide form, the sequence is TGTGCCAGCGGAACCTCCGTCAACGCAGACACCATATATTTT. Translation gives CASGTSVNADTIYF.